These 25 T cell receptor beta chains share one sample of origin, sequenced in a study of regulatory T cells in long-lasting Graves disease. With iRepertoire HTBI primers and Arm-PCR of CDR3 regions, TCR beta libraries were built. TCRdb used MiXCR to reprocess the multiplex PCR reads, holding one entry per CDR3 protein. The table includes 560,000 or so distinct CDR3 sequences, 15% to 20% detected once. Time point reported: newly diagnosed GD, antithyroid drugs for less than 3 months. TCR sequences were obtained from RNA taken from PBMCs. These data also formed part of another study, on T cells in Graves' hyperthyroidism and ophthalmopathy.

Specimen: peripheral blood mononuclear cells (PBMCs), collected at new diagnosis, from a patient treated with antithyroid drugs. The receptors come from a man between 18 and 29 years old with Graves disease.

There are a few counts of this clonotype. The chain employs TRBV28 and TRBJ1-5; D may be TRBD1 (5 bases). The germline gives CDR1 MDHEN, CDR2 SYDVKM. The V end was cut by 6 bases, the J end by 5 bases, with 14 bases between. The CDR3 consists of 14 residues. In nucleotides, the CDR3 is TGTGCCAGCAGCCCCCCGGGGGGGGATCAGCCCCAGCATTTT. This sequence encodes CASSPPGGDQPQHF.

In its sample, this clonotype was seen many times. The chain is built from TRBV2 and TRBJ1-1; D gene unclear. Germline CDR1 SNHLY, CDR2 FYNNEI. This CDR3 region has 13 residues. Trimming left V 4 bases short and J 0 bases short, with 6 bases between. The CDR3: CASSALMNTEAFF. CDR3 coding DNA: TGTGCCAGCAGTGCGCTAATGAACACTGAAGCTTTCTTT.

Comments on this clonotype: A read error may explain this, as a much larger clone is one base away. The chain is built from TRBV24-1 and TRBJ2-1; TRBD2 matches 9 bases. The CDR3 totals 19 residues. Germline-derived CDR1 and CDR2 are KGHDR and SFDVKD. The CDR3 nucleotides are TGTGGCACCAGTGATCATCGCCCTAATAGCGGGAGCGTGGAAAATGAGCAGTTCTTC. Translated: CGTSDHRPNSGSVENEQFF.

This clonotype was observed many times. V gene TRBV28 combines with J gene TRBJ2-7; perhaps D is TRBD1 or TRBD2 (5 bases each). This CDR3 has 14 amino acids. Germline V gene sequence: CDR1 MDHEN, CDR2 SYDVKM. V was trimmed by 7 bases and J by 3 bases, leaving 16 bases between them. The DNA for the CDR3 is TGTGCCAGCACCTCCTTGGGACGAGGCTACGAGCAGTACTTC. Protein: CASTSLGRGYEQYF.

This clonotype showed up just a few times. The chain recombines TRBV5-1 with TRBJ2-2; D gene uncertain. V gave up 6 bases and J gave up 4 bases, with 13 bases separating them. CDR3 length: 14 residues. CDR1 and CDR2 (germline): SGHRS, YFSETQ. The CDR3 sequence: CASNSLYSTGELFF. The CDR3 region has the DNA TGCGCCAGCAACAGTCTCTATTCCACCGGGGAGCTGTTTTTT.

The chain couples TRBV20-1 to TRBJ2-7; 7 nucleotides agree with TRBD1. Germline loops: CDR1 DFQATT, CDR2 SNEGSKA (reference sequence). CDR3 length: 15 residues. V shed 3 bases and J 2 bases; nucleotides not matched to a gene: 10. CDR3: CSARIFRGSTYEQYF. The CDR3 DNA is TGCAGTGCTAGGATTTTCAGGGGGTCGACCTACGAGCAGTACTTC.

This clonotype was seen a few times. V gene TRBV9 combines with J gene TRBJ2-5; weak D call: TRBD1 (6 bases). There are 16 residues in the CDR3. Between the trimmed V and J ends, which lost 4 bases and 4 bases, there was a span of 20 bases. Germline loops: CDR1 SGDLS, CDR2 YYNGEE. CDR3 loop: CASSFRRGSSGETQYF. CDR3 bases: TGTGCCAGCAGCTTTCGAAGGGGGTCGTCTGGAGAGACCCAGTACTTC.

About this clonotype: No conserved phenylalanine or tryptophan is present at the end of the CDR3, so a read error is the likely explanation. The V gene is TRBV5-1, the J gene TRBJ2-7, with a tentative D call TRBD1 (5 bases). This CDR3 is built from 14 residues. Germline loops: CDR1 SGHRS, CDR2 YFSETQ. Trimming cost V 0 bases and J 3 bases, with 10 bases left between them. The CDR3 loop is CASSLEGQGYEQYL. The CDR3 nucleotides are TGCGCCAGCAGCTTGGAGGGGCAGGGCTACGAGCAGTACCTC.

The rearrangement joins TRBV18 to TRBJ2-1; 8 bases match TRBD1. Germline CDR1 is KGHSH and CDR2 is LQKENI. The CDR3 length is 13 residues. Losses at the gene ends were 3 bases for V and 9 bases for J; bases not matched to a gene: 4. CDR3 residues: CASSPGQDGEQFF. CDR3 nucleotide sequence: TGTGCCAGCTCACCGGGACAGGATGGTGAGCAGTTCTTC.

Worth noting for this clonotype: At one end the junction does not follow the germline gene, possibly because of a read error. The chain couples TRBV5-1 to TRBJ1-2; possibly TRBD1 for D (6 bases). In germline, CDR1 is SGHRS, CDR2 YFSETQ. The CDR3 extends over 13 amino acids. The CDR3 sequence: CASSSTGIHGYTF. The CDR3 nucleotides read TGTGCCAGCAGCTCGACAGGAATCCATGGCTACACCTTC. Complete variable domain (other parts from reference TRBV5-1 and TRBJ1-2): KAGVTQTPRYLIKTRGQQVTLSCSPISGHRSVSWYQQTPGQGLQFLFEYFSETQRNKGNFPGRFSGRQFSNSRSEMNVSTLELGDSALYLCASSSTGIHGYTFGSGTRLTVV.

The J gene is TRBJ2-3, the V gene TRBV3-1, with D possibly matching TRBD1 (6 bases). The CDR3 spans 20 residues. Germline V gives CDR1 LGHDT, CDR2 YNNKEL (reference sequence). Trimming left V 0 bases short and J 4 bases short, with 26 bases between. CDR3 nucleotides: TGTGCCAGCAGCCAAGATCTGGGAGTGATACAGGGAAAAATCGCAGATACGCAGTATTTT. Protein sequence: CASSQDLGVIQGKIADTQYF.

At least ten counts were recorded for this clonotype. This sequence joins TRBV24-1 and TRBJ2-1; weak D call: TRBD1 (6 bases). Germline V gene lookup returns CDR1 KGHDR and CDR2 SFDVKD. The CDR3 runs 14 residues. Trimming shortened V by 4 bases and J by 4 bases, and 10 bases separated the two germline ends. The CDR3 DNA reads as TGTGCCACCAGTGACCTGGACAGTTACAATGAGCAGTTCTTC. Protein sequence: CATSDLDSYNEQFF.

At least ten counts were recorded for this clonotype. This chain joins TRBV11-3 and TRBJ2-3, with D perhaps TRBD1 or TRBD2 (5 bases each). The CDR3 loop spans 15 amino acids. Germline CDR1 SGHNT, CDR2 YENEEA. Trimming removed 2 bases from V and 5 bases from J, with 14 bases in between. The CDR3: CASSLNPGHGDTQYF. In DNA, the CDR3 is TGTGCCAGCAGCTTAAACCCGGGGCACGGAGATACGCAGTATTTT.

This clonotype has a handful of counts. This chain's CDR3 is CASSYSGLPETQYF. The CDR3 DNA is TGTGCCAGCAGTTACTCTGGACTACCCGAGACCCAGTACTTC. V usage is TRBV6-9 and J usage is TRBJ2-5; D may be TRBD2 (6 bases). CDR1 is MNHGY and CDR2 is SVAAGI in the germline V gene. The CDR3 has 14 residues. Trimming removed 3 bases from V and 5 bases from J, with 13 bases in between.

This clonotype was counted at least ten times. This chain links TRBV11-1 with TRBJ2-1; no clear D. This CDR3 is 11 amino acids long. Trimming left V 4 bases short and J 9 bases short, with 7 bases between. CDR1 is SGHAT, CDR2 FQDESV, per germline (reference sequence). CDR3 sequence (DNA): TGTGCCAGCAGCTGGTCGCTTGAGCAGTTCTTC. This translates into CASSWSLEQFF.

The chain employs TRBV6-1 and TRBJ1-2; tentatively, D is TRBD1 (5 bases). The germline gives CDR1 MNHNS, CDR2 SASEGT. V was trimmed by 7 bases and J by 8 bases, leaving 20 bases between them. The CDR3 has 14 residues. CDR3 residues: CASTLLTGVRGYTF. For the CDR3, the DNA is TGTGCCAGCACCCTCCTCACGGGGGTCCGCGGCTACACCTTC.

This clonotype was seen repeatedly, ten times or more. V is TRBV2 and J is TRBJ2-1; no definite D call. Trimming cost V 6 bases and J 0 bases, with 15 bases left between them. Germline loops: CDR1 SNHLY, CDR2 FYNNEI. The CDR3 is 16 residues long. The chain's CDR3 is CASSSGPPSSYNEQFF. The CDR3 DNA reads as TGTGCCAGCAGCTCCGGTCCCCCCAGCTCCTACAATGAGCAGTTCTTC.

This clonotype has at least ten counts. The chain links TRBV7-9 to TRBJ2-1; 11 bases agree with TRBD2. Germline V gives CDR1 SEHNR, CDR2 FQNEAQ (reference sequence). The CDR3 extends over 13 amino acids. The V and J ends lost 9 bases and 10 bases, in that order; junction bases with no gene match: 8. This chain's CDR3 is CARASGTSGEQFF. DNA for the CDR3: TGTGCCAGGGCCTCCGGGACTAGCGGCGAGCAGTTCTTC.

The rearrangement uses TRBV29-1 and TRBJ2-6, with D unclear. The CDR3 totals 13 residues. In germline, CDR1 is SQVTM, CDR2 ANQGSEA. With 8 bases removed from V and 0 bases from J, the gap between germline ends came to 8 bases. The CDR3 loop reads CSFKHSGANVLTF. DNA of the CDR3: TGCAGCTTCAAGCACTCTGGGGCCAACGTCCTGACTTTC. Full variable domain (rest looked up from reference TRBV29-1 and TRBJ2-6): SAVISQKPSRDICQRGTSLTIQCQVDSQVTMMFWYRQQPGQSLTLIATANQGSEATYESGFVIDKFPISRPNLTFSTLTVSNMSPEDSSIYLCSFKHSGANVLTFGAGSRLTVL.

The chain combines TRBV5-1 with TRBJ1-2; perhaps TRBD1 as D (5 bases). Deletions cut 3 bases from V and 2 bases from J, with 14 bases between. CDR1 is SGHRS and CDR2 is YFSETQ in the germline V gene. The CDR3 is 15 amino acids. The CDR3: CASSSGSSGNYGYTF. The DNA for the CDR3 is TGCGCCAGCAGCTCCGGGTCCTCAGGGAACTATGGCTACACCTTC.

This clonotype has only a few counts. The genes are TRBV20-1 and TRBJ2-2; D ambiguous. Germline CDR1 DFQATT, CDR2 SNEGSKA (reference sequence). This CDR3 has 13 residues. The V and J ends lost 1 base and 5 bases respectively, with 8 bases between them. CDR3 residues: CSARGGVTGELFF. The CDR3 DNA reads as TGCAGTGCTAGAGGTGGAGTGACCGGGGAGCTGTTTTTT.

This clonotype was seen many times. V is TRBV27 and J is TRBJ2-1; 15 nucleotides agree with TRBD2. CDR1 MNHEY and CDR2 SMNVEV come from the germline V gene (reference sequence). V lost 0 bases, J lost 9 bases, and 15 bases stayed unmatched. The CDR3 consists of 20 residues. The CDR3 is CASSLSGGLAGGSGLVEQFF. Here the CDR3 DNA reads TGTGCCAGCAGTTTATCCGGGGGACTAGCGGGAGGCTCCGGTCTCGTTGAGCAGTTCTTC.

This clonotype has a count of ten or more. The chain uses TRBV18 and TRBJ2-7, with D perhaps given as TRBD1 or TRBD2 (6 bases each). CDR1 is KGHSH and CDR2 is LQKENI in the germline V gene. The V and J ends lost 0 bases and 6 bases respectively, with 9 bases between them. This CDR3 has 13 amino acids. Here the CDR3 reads CASSPPGGSEQYF. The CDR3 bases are TGTGCCAGCTCACCACCAGGGGGGAGCGAGCAGTACTTC.

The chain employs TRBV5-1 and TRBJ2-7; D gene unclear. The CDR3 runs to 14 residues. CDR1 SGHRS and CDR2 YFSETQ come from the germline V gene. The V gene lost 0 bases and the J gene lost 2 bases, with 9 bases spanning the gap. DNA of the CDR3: TGCGCCAGCAGCTTGGAAGCGCTAGCCTACGAGCAGTACTTC. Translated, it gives CASSLEALAYEQYF.

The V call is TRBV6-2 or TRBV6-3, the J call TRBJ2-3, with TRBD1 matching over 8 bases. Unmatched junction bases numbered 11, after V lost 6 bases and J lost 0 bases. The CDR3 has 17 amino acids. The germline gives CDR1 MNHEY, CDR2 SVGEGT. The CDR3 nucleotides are TGTGCCAGCAGCCCAGGACAGGGTGGTTATAGCACAGATACGCAGTATTTT. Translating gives CASSPGQGGYSTDTQYF.